This T cell receptor (beta chain) was obtained from a study of blood T cell repertoires in COVID-19. The CDR3 totals 14 residues. The germline V and J ends were trimmed by 0 bases and 7 bases, with 13 bases remaining between them. Germline V gene sequence: CDR1 SGDLS, CDR2 YYNGEE. The method was immunoSEQ multiplex PCR; TCRdb's version includes in-frame clones alone and lacks a portion of them. The repertoire includes under 450,000 clones, about 88% of them detected once, and about 1.6% sits in the top ten. The sequenced sample was peripheral blood. The sequence came from a woman in her thirties or forties with COVID-19, enrolled during active disease. The gene calls are TRBV9 and TRBJ1-2; possibly TRBD1 for D (5 bases). The CDR3 DNA is TGTGCCAGCAGCGTAGGGGGGGACGGCTTTGGCTACACCTTC. The encoded protein is CASSVGGDGFGYTF.